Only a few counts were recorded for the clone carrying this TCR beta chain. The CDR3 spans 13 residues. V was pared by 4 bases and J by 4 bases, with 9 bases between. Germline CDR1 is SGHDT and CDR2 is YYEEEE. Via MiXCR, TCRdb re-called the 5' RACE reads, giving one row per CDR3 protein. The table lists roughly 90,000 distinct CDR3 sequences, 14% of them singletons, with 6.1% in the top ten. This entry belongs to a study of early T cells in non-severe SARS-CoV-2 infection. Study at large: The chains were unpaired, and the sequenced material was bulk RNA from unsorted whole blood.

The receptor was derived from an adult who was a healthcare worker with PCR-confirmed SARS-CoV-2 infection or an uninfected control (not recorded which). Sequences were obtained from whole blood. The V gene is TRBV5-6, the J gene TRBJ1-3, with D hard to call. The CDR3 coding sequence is TGTGCCAGCAGCGCCGGAACAGGAAACACCATATATTTT. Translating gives CASSAGTGNTIYF.